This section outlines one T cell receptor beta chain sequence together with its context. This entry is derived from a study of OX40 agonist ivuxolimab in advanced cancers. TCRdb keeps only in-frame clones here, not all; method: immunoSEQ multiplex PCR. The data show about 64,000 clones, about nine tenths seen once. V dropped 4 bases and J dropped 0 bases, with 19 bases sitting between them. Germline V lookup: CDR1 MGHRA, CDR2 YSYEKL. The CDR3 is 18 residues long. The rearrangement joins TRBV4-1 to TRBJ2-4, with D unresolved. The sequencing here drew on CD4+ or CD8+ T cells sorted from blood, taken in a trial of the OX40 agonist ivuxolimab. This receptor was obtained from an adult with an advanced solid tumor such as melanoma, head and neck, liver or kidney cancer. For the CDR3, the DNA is TGCGCCAGCAGCCGAACGGGTGCCGAAGGCTCAGCCAAAAACATTCAGTACTTC. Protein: CASSRTGAEGSAKNIQYF.